The 9 T cell receptor beta chains in this list originate from one sample, sequenced in a study of blood T cell repertoires in COVID-19. The method was immunoSEQ multiplex PCR; TCRdb's version includes in-frame clones alone and lacks a portion of them. Found here are 110,000 to 150,000 clones, about four fifths of them singletons; the top ten hold approximately 8.4%. Material for sequencing was PBMCs or T cells enriched from blood (not recorded which). The receptors come from a man aged 45 to 65 who had recovered from COVID-19.

The chain's CDR3 is CASSLADEWGDGYTF. The CDR3, as DNA: TGTGCCAGCAGCTTAGCGGACGAATGGGGGGATGGCTACACCTTC. This chain joins TRBV7-9 and TRBJ1-2; D is perhaps TRBD1 (5 bases). The length of the CDR3 is 15 residues. Germline V gene lookup returns CDR1 SEHNR and CDR2 FQNEAQ (reference sequence). V lost 0 bases to trimming and J lost 6 bases, with 14 bases between them.

This sequence joins TRBV5-8 and TRBJ2-1; D gene ambiguous. V lost 3 bases, J lost 0 bases, and 13 bases lay in between. Germline-derived CDR1 and CDR2 are SGHTS and YDEGEE. This CDR3 comprises 16 residues. The CDR3 sequence is CASSSGRTSSYNEQFF. DNA for the CDR3: TGTGCCAGCAGCTCGGGTCGTACGAGCTCCTACAATGAGCAGTTCTTC.

The V gene is TRBV5-1, the J gene TRBJ2-7; D is ambiguous. Trimming took 6 bases from V and 3 from J, leaving 10 bases between them. Germline V lookup: CDR1 SGHRS, CDR2 YFSETQ. The CDR3 runs 12 residues. The CDR3, as DNA: TGCGCCAGCACACCCGACTTCTACGAGCAGTACTTC. Encoded protein: CASTPDFYEQYF.

This chain connects TRBV7-3 to TRBJ1-2; 11 nucleotides align to TRBD1. Germline CDR1 reads SGHTA; CDR2 reads FQGTGA. V shed 2 bases, J shed 5 bases, and the junction held 4 bases outside the gene matches. There are 15 residues in the CDR3. CDR3 nucleotides: TGTGCCAGCAGCTTATTCGGGACAGGGGGGTATGGCTACACCTTC. Residues: CASSLFGTGGYGYTF. The full variable domain, rest sourced from reference TRBV7-3 and TRBJ1-2, is GAGVSQTPSNKVTEKGKYVELRCDPISGHTALYWYRQSLGQGPEFLIYFQGTGAADDSGLPNDRFFAVRPEGSVSTLKIQRTERGDSAVYLCASSLFGTGGYGYTFGSGTRLTVV.

The rearrangement joins TRBV7-2 to TRBJ2-1; TRBD2 is a possible D gene (7 bases). The CDR3 has 18 residues. Trimming left V 5 bases short and J 7 bases short, with 27 bases between. The germline gives CDR1 SGHTA, CDR2 FQGNSA. The CDR3: CASSTASGLLRGANEQFF. The CDR3 DNA is TGTGCCAGCAGCACGGCATCGGGGCTTCTTCGGGGGGCTAATGAGCAGTTCTTC.

The chain employs TRBV18 and TRBJ2-3; 11 nucleotides match TRBD2. The CDR3 sequence is 16 residues long. The trim removed 1 base at V and 0 bases at J, leaving 0 bases unmatched. From germline, CDR1 is KGHSH and CDR2 LQKENI. CDR3 protein: CASSPRLAGSTDTQYF. The CDR3 region has the DNA TGTGCCAGCTCACCACGACTAGCGGGGAGCACAGATACGCAGTATTTT. Based on the CDR3 plus reference TRBV18 and TRBJ2-3, the full variable domain is NAGVMQNPRHLVRRRGQEARLRCSPMKGHSHVYWYRQLPEEGLKFMVYLQKENIIDESGMPKERFSAEFPKEGPSILRIQQVVRGDSAAYFCASSPRLAGSTDTQYFGPGTRLTVL.

This rearrangement joins TRBV10-3 to TRBJ2-7; TRBD2 matches at 14 bases. V lost 9 bases to trimming and J lost 11 bases; unmatched junction nucleotides: 12. Per germline, CDR1 ENHRY and CDR2 SYGVKD. The CDR3 covers 14 residues. This CDR3 is CAIEPGLAGDRKYF. The CDR3 nucleotides are TGTGCCATTGAACCGGGACTAGCGGGGGATAGAAAGTACTTC.

The chain joins TRBV4-1 to TRBJ2-7; 7 nucleotides match TRBD2. The CDR3 has 15 amino acids. The germline CDR1 and CDR2 sequences are MGHRA and YSYEKL. Trimming at V came to 2 bases and at J to 9 bases, leaving 13 bases not matched to a gene. The CDR3 nucleotides are TGCGCCAGCAGCCAACCCCCGAGCGGGGACCATGGGCAGTACTTC. It yields the protein CASSQPPSGDHGQYF.

The genes are TRBV9 and TRBJ1-5, with D uncertain. V dropped 0 bases and J dropped 1 base, with 8 bases sitting between them. Germline V gene data show CDR1 as SGDLS and CDR2 as YYNGEE. The CDR3 is 15 amino acids. CDR3 DNA: TGTGCCAGCAGCGTAGTGGCCAGAAGCAATCAGCCCCAGCATTTT. This gives the protein CASSVVARSNQPQHF. Combining the CDR3 with reference TRBV9 and TRBJ1-5 gives the whole variable domain DSGVTQTPKHLITATGQRVTLRCSPRSGDLSVYWYQQSLDQGLQFLIQYYNGEERAKGNILERFSAQQFPDLHSELNLSSLELGDSALYFCASSVVARSNQPQHFGDGTRLSIL.